This is a list of T cell receptor beta chains from one sample in a study of T-cell reconstitution after alpha-beta-depleted transplantation in children. TCRdb reprocessed the PCR reads with MiXCR, giving one entry per CDR3 protein. The sample consists of 130,000 to 150,000 distinct CDR3 sequences, about 9% of them appearing once. The sample consisted of PBMCs, mostly from graft donor cells, taken 180 days after TCRalphabeta/CD19-depleted stem cell transplant. The receptors stem from a female patient between 2 and 10 years old who had a stem cell transplant for congenital amegakaryocytic thrombocytopenia, so the T cells may come from the graft donor. Both conserved end residues are part of each CDR3. D genes are given only for firm matches. Rows may omit the clone size; those that give it use once, few, many or a size class.

clone size | J gene | D gene | V gene | CDR3 DNA | CDR3 protein
. | TRBJ2-1 | TRBD2 | TRBV20-1 | TGCAGTGCCAAGGGACTAGCGGGAGAGGACGATGAGCAGTTCTTC | CSAKGLAGEDDEQFF
. | TRBJ2-7 | . | TRBV7-2 | TGTGCCAGCACCACGGCTAGCGCCCACGAGCAGTACTTC | CASTTASAHEQYF
few | TRBJ1-2 | . | TRBV11-2 | TGTGCCAGCAGCTTAGGTCGACTGAGCTATGGCTACACCTTC | CASSLGRLSYGYTF
many | TRBJ2-1 | . | TRBV6-2/TRBV6-3 | TGTGCCAGCAGTTACTCGTTAGACAATGAGCAGTTCTTC | CASSYSLDNEQFF
. | TRBJ2-1 | TRBD1 | TRBV6-2/TRBV6-3 | TGTGCCAGCAGACCCGACAGGGGAAGGAACAATGAGCAGTTCTTC | CASRPDRGRNNEQFF
few | TRBJ2-7 | . | TRBV20-1 | TGCAGTGCAGAACAATACGGGACGGCGTCCTACGAGCAGTACTTC | CSAEQYGTASYEQYF
many | TRBJ2-3 | . | TRBV20-1 | TGCAGTGCTAGAGATCGGACAGATACGCAGTATTTT | CSARDRTDTQYF
many | TRBJ1-1 | . | TRBV29-1 | TGCAGCGTTCGAGAGAACACTGAAGCTTTCTTT | CSVRENTEAFF
many | TRBJ1-4 | . | TRBV20-1 | TGCAGTGCTCAGATTTCAGAAAAACTGTTTTTT | CSAQISEKLFF
many | TRBJ1-1 | . | TRBV5-1 | TGCGCCAGCAGCTTGGAGGGCCAAAGGGCTTTCTTT | CASSLEGQRAFF
few | TRBJ2-3 | . | TRBV5-5 | TGTGCCAGCAGCTTCGGACTCCCGAGGGGGGATACGCAGTATTTT | CASSFGLPRGDTQYF
. | TRBJ2-6 | . | TRBV28 | TGTGCCTGTGCGCGGGGAATCTCTGGGGCCAACGGCCTGACTTTC | CACARGISGANGLTF
many | TRBJ1-5 | TRBD1 | TRBV20-1 | TGCAGTGCTAGAGAGACAGGGAGAGGCAATCAGCCCCAGCATTTT | CSARETGRGNQPQHF
many | TRBJ2-7 | TRBD1 | TRBV28 | TGTGCCAGCAGTCTCCAACTGGCAGGGGGCTACGAGCAGTACTTC | CASSLQLAGGYEQYF
. | TRBJ2-7 | . | TRBV7-9 | TGTGCCGGCAGCTTAATGACGGGCGACGAGCAGTACTTC | CAGSLMTGDEQYF
many | TRBJ1-2 | . | TRBV28 | TGTGCCAGCAGTCCACCAGGGGTCGGCTATGGCTACACCTTC | CASSPPGVGYGYTF
. | TRBJ2-7 | . | TRBV7-8 | TGTGCCATCGAGCGGATGAGCTCCTACGAGCAGTACTTC | CAIERMSSYEQYF
many | TRBJ2-1 | . | TRBV15 | TGTGCCACCAGCAGAGAGGACAGCAACAATGAGCAGTTCTTC | CATSREDSNNEQFF
many | TRBJ2-2 | TRBD2 | TRBV5-4 | TGTGCCAGCAGCCGGGACTACATATACACCGGGGAGCTGTTTTTT | CASSRDYIYTGELFF
few | TRBJ2-1 | TRBD1 | TRBV4-1 | TGCGCCAGCAGACATCCCGGGACAGGGAATGAGCAGTTCTTC | CASRHPGTGNEQFF
few | TRBJ2-3 | TRBD1 | TRBV11-2 | TGTGCCAGCAGCTATCCCTCGACAGGGGAAGAAACAGATACGCAGTATTTT | CASSYPSTGEETDTQYF
few | TRBJ1-1 | TRBD1 | TRBV28 | TGTGCCAGCAGCCCCCAAGGACAGGGGAGGCCTGAAGCTTTCTTT | CASSPQGQGRPEAFF
many | TRBJ2-2 | TRBD1 | TRBV11-1 | TGTGCCAGCAGGCGGACAGGGAACACCGGGGAGCTGTTTTTT | CASRRTGNTGELFF
many | TRBJ1-4 | TRBD1 | TRBV7-2 | TGTGCCAGCAGCGATGGGACAGCTACTGAAAAACTGTTTTTT | CASSDGTATEKLFF
many | TRBJ2-3 | TRBD2 | TRBV28 | TGTGCCAGCAGTTTTGGGGCGGGAGGTACAGATACGCAGTATTTT | CASSFGAGGTDTQYF
few | TRBJ2-3 | TRBD2 | TRBV6-1 | TGTGCCAGCAGTGAACTCTTAGCGGGAGCATTGGGTACGCAGTATTTT | CASSELLAGALGTQYF
few | TRBJ2-7 | TRBD1 | TRBV28 | TGTGCCAGCAGTTTTGAGACAGGGTCCCACGAGCAGTACTTC | CASSFETGSHEQYF
few | TRBJ1-2 | . | TRBV29-1 | TGCAGCGTTGCGGGGGGCGAGGACTATGGCTACACCTTC | CSVAGGEDYGYTF
many | TRBJ2-1 | . | TRBV19 | TGTGCCAGTAGTGTTACTCCCCTTTCCTACAATGAGCAGTTCTTC | CASSVTPLSYNEQFF
many | TRBJ1-4 | TRBD1 | TRBV5-1 | TGCGCCAGCAGCCGGACAGGGGTCGCAACTAATGAAAAACTGTTTTTT | CASSRTGVATNEKLFF
many | TRBJ2-1 | TRBD2 | TRBV14 | TGTGCCAGCAGCCAACGGACTAGCGGGAGGGTCGGTGAGCAGTTCTTC | CASSQRTSGRVGEQFF
few | TRBJ1-1 | . | TRBV6-1 | TGTGCCAGCAGTGCCAAATGGGAGGGAATCACTGAAGCTTTCTTT | CASSAKWEGITEAFF
many | TRBJ2-3 | . | TRBV6-5 | TGTGCCAGCAGTTACCATAGGGTAGATACGCAGTATTTT | CASSYHRVDTQYF
. | TRBJ2-7 | TRBD1 | TRBV18 | TGTGCCAGCTCACGACAGGGGGTCCACGAGCAGTACTTC | CASSRQGVHEQYF
few | TRBJ1-1 | . | TRBV11-2 | TGTGCCAGCAGCTTGACATTCATGAACACTGAAGCTTTCTTT | CASSLTFMNTEAFF
. | TRBJ2-3 | TRBD2 | TRBV7-9 | TGTGCCAGCAGCTTAGAGAAGAGGCTAGCGGGCACAGATACGCAGTATTTT | CASSLEKRLAGTDTQYF
few | TRBJ2-2 | . | TRBV25-1 | TGTGCCAGCAGTGAACCGGCTTTGGGGGCCTCCGGGGAGCTGTTTTTT | CASSEPALGASGELFF
many | TRBJ1-1 | . | TRBV7-6 | TGTGCCAGCAGCTTGAGCCCTGGGTCGAACACTGAAGCTTTCTTT | CASSLSPGSNTEAFF
. | TRBJ2-7 | TRBD1 | TRBV6-2/TRBV6-3 | TGTGCCACTCCGGACAGGAACCCCTACGAGCAGTACTTC | CATPDRNPYEQYF
many | TRBJ2-5 | . | TRBV29-1 | TGCAGCGTTATAGCGGTCCAAGAGACCCAGTACTTC | CSVIAVQETQYF
. | TRBJ2-1 | TRBD2 | TRBV29-1 | TGCAGCGTTGCCCCGCTAGCGGGATGGGTCGGGGAGCAGTTCTTC | CSVAPLAGWVGEQFF
many | TRBJ1-2 | . | TRBV7-9 | TGTGCCAGCAGCTTATCAAGGAACTATGGCTACACCTTC | CASSLSRNYGYTF
many | TRBJ2-5 | TRBD2 | TRBV5-5 | TGTGCCAGCAGCCCGGTGCTAGCGGGAGCACGGACCCAGTACTTC | CASSPVLAGARTQYF
many | TRBJ2-7 | . | TRBV28 | TGTGCCAGCAGTACCTGGCTGTTCGGGGCCCTCTTC | CASSTWLFGALF
many | TRBJ1-5 | . | TRBV4-1 | TGCGCCAGCAGCCAAGGGGCCAACAATCAGCCCCAGCATTTT | CASSQGANNQPQHF
. | TRBJ2-5 | . | TRBV7-2 | TGTGCCAGCACCGATTCCGGGGTGCAGTACTTC | CASTDSGVQYF